This T cell receptor beta chain is drawn from a study of T cells in Graves' hyperthyroidism and ophthalmopathy. As regards this clonotype: Its antigen is as yet unknown.

Per germline, CDR1 SQVTM and CDR2 ANQGSEA. V was trimmed by 3 bases and J by 3 bases, leaving 8 bases between them. The CDR3 covers 12 residues. Whole-study findings and limits: Ophthalmopathy was distinguished from stable hyperthyroidism by 13 V-J signatures. It was a median about 7.1 months before onset that the model predicted ophthalmopathy.

Amplification of TCR beta CDR3 regions used RNA as the template. First-round RT-PCR targeting the TCR CDR3 was performed with the HTBI primer set. Each CDR3 protein is one row after TCRdb ran MiXCR on the multiplex PCR reads. The sample lists hundreds of thousands of distinct CDR3 sequences, around 42% occurring once. Hyperthyroidism patients were newly diagnosed, had disease duration under 2 months, and were aged 18 to 65 years. Clinical symptoms, serum thyroxine, TRAb, thyroid ultrasound and orbital computed tomography informed diagnoses. Input material: peripheral blood or thyroid tissue (not recorded which). The sequence was collected from a woman aged 18-29 years with Graves' hyperthyroidism. The chain is built from TRBV29-1 and TRBJ1-2; a possible D gene is TRBD1 (5 bases). The CDR3 DNA sequence: TGCAGCGTTGACTCGGGGGACTATGGCTACACCTTC. It encodes CSVDSGDYGYTF.